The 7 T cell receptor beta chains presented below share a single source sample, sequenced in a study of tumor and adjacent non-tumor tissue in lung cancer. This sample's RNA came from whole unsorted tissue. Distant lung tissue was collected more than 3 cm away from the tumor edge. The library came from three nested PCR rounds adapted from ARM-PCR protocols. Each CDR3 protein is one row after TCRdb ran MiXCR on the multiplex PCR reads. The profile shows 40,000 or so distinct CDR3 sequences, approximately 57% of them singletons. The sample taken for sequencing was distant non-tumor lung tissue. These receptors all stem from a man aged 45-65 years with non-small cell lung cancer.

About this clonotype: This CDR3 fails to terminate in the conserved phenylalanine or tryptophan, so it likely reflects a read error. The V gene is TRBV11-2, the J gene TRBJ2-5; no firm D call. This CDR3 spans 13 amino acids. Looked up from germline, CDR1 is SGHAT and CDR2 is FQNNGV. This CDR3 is CTSSKGRRETQYL. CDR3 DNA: TGTACCAGCAGCAAAGGCAGACGAGAGACCCAGTACCTC.

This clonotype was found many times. CDR3 nucleotides: TGTGCCAGCAGTTTGCCTCGGGGGACTAATCAGCCCCAGCATTTT. Translating gives CASSLPRGTNQPQHF. J is TRBJ1-5 and V is TRBV28; D is possibly TRBD1 (5 bases). Trimming stripped 3 bases from V and 4 bases from J, with 13 bases between. Germline V gives CDR1 MDHEN, CDR2 SYDVKM. The CDR3 sequence is 15 residues long.

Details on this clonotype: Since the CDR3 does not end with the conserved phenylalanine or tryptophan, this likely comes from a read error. The CDR3 spells CASTRTSGSYQQYL. CDR3 DNA: TGTGCCAGCACCCGGACTAGCGGCAGTTACCAGCAGTACTTA. The chain has TRBV6-5 and TRBJ2-7, with 10 bases identical to TRBD2. J gave up 8 bases and V 7 bases, and 11 bases lay outside the gene matches. This CDR3 spans 14 amino acids. Per the germline V gene, CDR1 is MNHEY and CDR2 is SVGAGI.

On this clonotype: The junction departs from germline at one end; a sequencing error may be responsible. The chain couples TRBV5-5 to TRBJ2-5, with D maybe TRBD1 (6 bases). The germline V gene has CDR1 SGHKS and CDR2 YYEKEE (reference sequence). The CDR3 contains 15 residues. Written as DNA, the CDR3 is TGCGTCAGCAGCCCCGAACAGGGCACCCAAGAGACCCAGTACTTC. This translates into CVSSPEQGTQETQYF.

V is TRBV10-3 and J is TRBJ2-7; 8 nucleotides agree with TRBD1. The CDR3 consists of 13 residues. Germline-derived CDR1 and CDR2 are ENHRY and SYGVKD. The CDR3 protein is CTAEGQDSYEQYF. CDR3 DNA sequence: TGTACCGCAGAGGGACAGGATAGCTACGAGCAGTACTTC.

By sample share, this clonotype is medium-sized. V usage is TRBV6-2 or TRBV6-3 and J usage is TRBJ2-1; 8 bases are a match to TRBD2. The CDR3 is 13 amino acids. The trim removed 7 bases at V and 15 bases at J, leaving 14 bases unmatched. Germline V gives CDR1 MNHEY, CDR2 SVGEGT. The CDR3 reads CASTSTEGGRTFF. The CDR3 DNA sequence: TGTGCCAGCACATCCACGGAGGGCGGGAGGACGTTCTTC.

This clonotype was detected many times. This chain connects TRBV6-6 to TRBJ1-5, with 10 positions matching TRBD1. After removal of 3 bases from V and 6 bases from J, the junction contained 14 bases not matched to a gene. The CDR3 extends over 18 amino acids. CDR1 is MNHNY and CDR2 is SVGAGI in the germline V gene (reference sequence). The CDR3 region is CASSYPPPDRGQGQPQHF. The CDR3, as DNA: TGTGCCAGCAGTTATCCCCCCCCCGACAGGGGGCAGGGTCAGCCCCAGCATTTT.